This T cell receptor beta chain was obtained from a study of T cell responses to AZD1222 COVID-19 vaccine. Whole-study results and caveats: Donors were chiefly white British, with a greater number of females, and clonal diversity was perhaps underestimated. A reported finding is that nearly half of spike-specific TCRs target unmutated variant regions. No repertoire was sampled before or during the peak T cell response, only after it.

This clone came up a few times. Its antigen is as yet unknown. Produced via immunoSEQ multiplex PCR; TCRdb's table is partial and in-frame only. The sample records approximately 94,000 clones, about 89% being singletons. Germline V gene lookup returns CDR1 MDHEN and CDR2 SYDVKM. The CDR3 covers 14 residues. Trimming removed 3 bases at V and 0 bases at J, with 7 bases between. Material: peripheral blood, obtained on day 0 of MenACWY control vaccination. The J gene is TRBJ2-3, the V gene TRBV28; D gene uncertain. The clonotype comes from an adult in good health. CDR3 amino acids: CASSFSSSTDTQYF. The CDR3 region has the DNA TGTGCCAGCAGTTTCTCCTCTAGCACAGATACGCAGTATTTT.